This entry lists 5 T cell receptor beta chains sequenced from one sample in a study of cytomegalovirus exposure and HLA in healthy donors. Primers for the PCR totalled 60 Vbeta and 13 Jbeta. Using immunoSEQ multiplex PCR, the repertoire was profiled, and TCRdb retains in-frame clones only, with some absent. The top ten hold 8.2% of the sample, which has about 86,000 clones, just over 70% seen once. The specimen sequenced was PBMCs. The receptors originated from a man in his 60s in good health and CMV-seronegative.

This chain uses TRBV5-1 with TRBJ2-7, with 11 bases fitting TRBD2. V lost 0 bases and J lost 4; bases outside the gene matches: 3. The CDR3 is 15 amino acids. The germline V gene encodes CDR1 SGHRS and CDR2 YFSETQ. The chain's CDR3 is CASSLEGLAEYEQYF. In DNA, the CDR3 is TGCGCCAGCAGCTTGGAGGGACTAGCGGAATACGAGCAGTACTTC.

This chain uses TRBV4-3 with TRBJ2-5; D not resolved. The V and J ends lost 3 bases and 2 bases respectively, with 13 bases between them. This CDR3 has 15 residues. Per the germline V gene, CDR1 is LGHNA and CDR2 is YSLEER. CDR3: CASSHFYAAQETQYF. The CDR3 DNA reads TGCGCCAGCAGCCACTTTTACGCGGCGCAAGAGACCCAGTACTTC.

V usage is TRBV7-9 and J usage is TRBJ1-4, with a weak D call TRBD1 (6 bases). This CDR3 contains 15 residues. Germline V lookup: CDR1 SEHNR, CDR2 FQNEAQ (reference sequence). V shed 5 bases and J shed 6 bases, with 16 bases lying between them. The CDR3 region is CASSQGRGADEKLFF. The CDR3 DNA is TGTGCCAGCAGCCAAGGACGGGGGGCGGATGAAAAACTGTTTTTT. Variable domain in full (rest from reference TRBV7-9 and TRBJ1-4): DTGVSQNPRHKITKRGQNVTFRCDPISEHNRLYWYRQTLGQGPEFLTYFQNEAQLEKSRLLSDRFSAERPKGSFSTLEIQRTEQGDSAMYLCASSQGRGADEKLFFGSGTQLSVL.

The DNA for the CDR3 is TGTGCCAGCTCACCCGACATGGCCGGACAGCCCCAGCATTTT. As protein: CASSPDMAGQPQHF. V and J are TRBV18 and TRBJ1-5; D unclear. In germline, CDR1 is KGHSH, CDR2 LQKENI. V lost 3 bases and J 7 bases, leaving 13 bases between the germline ends. CDR3 length: 14 residues.

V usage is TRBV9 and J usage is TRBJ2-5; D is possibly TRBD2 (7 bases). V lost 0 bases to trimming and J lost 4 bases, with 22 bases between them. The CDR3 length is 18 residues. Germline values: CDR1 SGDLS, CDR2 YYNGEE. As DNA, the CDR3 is TGTGCCAGCAGCGTAGATGGGGGGGGCAGGGGAGTAGGAGAGACCCAGTACTTC. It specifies CASSVDGGGRGVGETQYF.